This T cell receptor (beta chain) was recorded in a study of T cell repertoires in cytomegalovirus infection. Notes on the study in general: HLA-C-restricted CMV-specific TCR beta clonotypes were dominant in the ex vivo response.

CDR1 and CDR2 (germline): SGHRS, YFSETQ. This CDR3 contains 13 residues. The V end lost 5 bases, the J end lost 5 bases, and 11 bases lay between the germline ends. In TCRdb, the reads were re-called with MiXCR into one record per CDR3 protein. This repertoire shows around 430,000 distinct CDR3 sequences, approximately 42% found once; its top ten account for around 45%. Turning to this clonotype: The antigen is not known.

J is TRBJ1-5 and V is TRBV5-1, with D maybe TRBD1 (5 bases). Sequenced here: cultured PBMCs, sampled from culture after CMV antigen stimulation. This sequence was found in a human donor in good health (CMV status not recorded). Some clones in this sample may be carry-over from other donors' samples. CDR3 in amino acids: CASRGQEDQPQHF. CDR3 DNA sequence: TGCGCCAGCAGAGGACAAGAAGATCAGCCCCAGCATTTT.